This entry is about one TCR beta chain. Its specificity is unknown. This sample was taken from a study of blood T cells in healthy people across ages. Study observations and caveats: Expanded clonotype changes were possibly confounded by unknown donor CMV status. Age advanced and TCR beta diversity per million T cells fell, roughly linearly.

Every donor provided around 10 milliliters of peripheral blood. V was shortened by 6 bases and J by 8 bases, with 16 bases between the two germline ends. The CDR3 runs to 13 residues. Germline loops: CDR1 MGHDK, CDR2 SYGVNS. A second PCR of 7 to 11 cycles used a sample-barcoded 5' primer and a J-beta primer mix. Each TCR beta cDNA got a 12-nucleotide random molecular identifier. TCRdb fed the 5' RACE reads into MiXCR, producing one record per CDR3 protein. The repertoire holds about 1.6 million distinct CDR3 sequences, about 35% seen once, with about 10% in the top ten. The material sequenced was blood. The origin of this receptor is a woman in her thirties in good health. The chain recombines TRBV25-1 with TRBJ1-2, with a possible D match to TRBD1 (6 bases). In DNA, the CDR3 is TGTGCCAGCAGGGCTAGGGGGGGCGACGGCTACACCTTC. This gives the protein CASRARGGDGYTF.